These T cell receptor beta chains were read from a single sample in a study of T cells in Graves' hyperthyroidism and ophthalmopathy. MiXCR, applied by TCRdb to the multiplex PCR reads, yields one record per CDR3 protein. The sample has more than 500,000 distinct CDR3 sequences, 15% to 20% seen once. The specimen sequenced was blood. Every receptor here comes from a woman in her twenties or thirties with Graves' ophthalmopathy. CDR3s include the opening cysteine and the closing phenylalanine or tryptophan. D genes are given only for firm matches. For some rows the clone size is stated as once, few or many, or as a class when expanded; others skip it.

clone size: many; J gene: TRBJ2-7; V gene: TRBV30; D gene: NA; CDR3 DNA: TGTGCCTGGAGGCCTGTAGGGGCAGGGCCTTACGAGCAGTACTTC; CDR3 protein: CAWRPVGAGPYEQYF
clone size: many; J gene: TRBJ2-7; V gene: TRBV28; D gene: TRBD1; CDR3 DNA: TGTGCCAGCACCTGGCCGGGACAGGATTACGAGCAGTACTTC; CDR3 protein: CASTWPGQDYEQYF
clone size: NA; J gene: TRBJ1-4; V gene: TRBV3-1; D gene: TRBD1; CDR3 DNA: TGTGCCAGCAGCCAAGAGGGGACAGGGGGATGGGAAAAACTGTTTTTT; CDR3 protein: CASSQEGTGGWEKLFF
clone size: many; J gene: TRBJ2-3; V gene: TRBV5-5; D gene: TRBD1; CDR3 DNA: TGTGCCAGCAGCGGCGCCGGGACAGGGGGCACAGATACGCAGTATTTT; CDR3 protein: CASSGAGTGGTDTQYF
clone size: few; J gene: TRBJ2-5; V gene: TRBV24-1; D gene: TRBD1; CDR3 DNA: TGTGCCACCAGTGATTCCCGATTCGCAGGGGGCCAAGAGACCCAGTACTTC; CDR3 protein: CATSDSRFAGGQETQYF
clone size: NA; J gene: TRBJ2-1; V gene: TRBV2; D gene: TRBD2; CDR3 DNA: TGTGCCAGCAGTGAACCTAGGACTAGCGGGAGGGCCGGGGACAATGAGCAGTTCTTC; CDR3 protein: CASSEPRTSGRAGDNEQFF
clone size: few; J gene: TRBJ1-2; V gene: TRBV19; D gene: NA; CDR3 DNA: TGTGCCACAAACGACTATGGCTACACCTTC; CDR3 protein: CATNDYGYTF
clone size: few; J gene: TRBJ2-6; V gene: TRBV6-5; D gene: NA; CDR3 DNA: TGTGCCAGCAGTTACGCGAAGCGGGCCAACGTCCTGACTTTC; CDR3 protein: CASSYAKRANVLTF
clone size: many; J gene: TRBJ2-3; V gene: TRBV28; D gene: NA; CDR3 DNA: TGTGCCAGCAGTTTGGGGGGCCAAACAGATACGCAGTATTTT; CDR3 protein: CASSLGGQTDTQYF
clone size: many; J gene: TRBJ2-4; V gene: TRBV28; D gene: NA; CDR3 DNA: TGTGCCAGCGGGGAAGGGGGGAACATTCAGTACTTC; CDR3 protein: CASGEGGNIQYF
clone size: many; J gene: TRBJ2-4; V gene: TRBV3-1; D gene: NA; CDR3 DNA: TGTGCCAGCAGCCAGGACGGAGTAGCCAAAAACATTCAGTACTTC; CDR3 protein: CASSQDGVAKNIQYF
clone size: few; J gene: TRBJ2-7; V gene: TRBV4-1; D gene: NA; CDR3 DNA: TGCGCCAGCAGCCTAACCCATCGGGGGGCCCCGGGAGAGCAGTACTTC; CDR3 protein: CASSLTHRGAPGEQYF
clone size: NA; J gene: TRBJ2-2; V gene: TRBV6-1; D gene: NA; CDR3 DNA: TGTGCCAGCAGTGAATTAAGGACAACTGCCGGGGAGCTGTTTTTT; CDR3 protein: CASSELRTTAGELFF
clone size: NA; J gene: TRBJ2-1; V gene: TRBV6-1; D gene: NA; CDR3 DNA: TGTGCCAGCAGTGAACCCGGTGAGCAGTTCTTC; CDR3 protein: CASSEPGEQFF
clone size: many; J gene: TRBJ2-2; V gene: TRBV11-3; D gene: NA; CDR3 DNA: TGTGCCAGCTCGGGGGCCCCCGGGACTACGAACACCGGGGAGCTGTTTTTT; CDR3 protein: CASSGAPGTTNTGELFF
clone size: many; J gene: TRBJ2-7; V gene: TRBV6-6; D gene: TRBD1; CDR3 DNA: TGTGCCAGCAGTTACTCGTCTTTTTCGGGACAGGGTGGAGAGCAGTACTTC; CDR3 protein: CASSYSSFSGQGGEQYF
clone size: many; J gene: TRBJ2-5; V gene: TRBV30; D gene: NA; CDR3 DNA: TGTGCCTGGAGAACGAAAGAGACCCAGTACTTC; CDR3 protein: CAWRTKETQYF
clone size: few; J gene: TRBJ2-7; V gene: TRBV14; D gene: NA; CDR3 DNA: TGTGCCAGCAGCCCCTTTAGTTGGGGCTACGAGCAGTACTTC; CDR3 protein: CASSPFSWGYEQYF
clone size: NA; J gene: TRBJ2-3; V gene: TRBV19; D gene: NA; CDR3 DNA: TGTGCCAGTAACCCGGGACGCGGAGAAGATACGCAGTATTTT; CDR3 protein: CASNPGRGEDTQYF
clone size: many; J gene: TRBJ1-1; V gene: TRBV6-1; D gene: NA; CDR3 DNA: TGTGCCAGCATTTCCCTCGGGGGAAGTCGGACTGAAGCTTTCTTT; CDR3 protein: CASISLGGSRTEAFF
clone size: few; J gene: TRBJ2-2; V gene: TRBV19; D gene: TRBD1; CDR3 DNA: TGTGCCAGTGGTAACAGGGGGCAAGGCGGGGAGCTGTTTTTT; CDR3 protein: CASGNRGQGGELFF
clone size: NA; J gene: TRBJ2-3; V gene: TRBV7-2; D gene: NA; CDR3 DNA: TGTGCCAGCAGCTTAGCCACAGCAGATACGCAGTATTTT; CDR3 protein: CASSLATADTQYF
clone size: once; J gene: TRBJ2-5; V gene: TRBV5-1; D gene: NA; CDR3 DNA: TGCGCCAGCAGCTCCCCGGTGGGCCCCCAGTACTTC; CDR3 protein: CASSSPVGPQYF
clone size: many; J gene: TRBJ2-7; V gene: TRBV7-2; D gene: TRBD2; CDR3 DNA: TGTGCCAGCAGCCTGACTAGCGACACCTACGAGCAGTACTTC; CDR3 protein: CASSLTSDTYEQYF
clone size: NA; J gene: TRBJ2-1; V gene: TRBV7-2; D gene: NA; CDR3 DNA: TGTGCCAGCAGAATAGCCGAACCCTACAATGAGCAGTTCTTC; CDR3 protein: CASRIAEPYNEQFF
clone size: many; J gene: TRBJ1-5; V gene: TRBV3-1; D gene: NA; CDR3 DNA: TGTGCCAGCAGCCAAGGTCCCGGTCAGCCCCAGCATTTT; CDR3 protein: CASSQGPGQPQHF
clone size: NA; J gene: TRBJ2-7; V gene: TRBV5-1; D gene: TRBD1; CDR3 DNA: TGCGCCAGCAGCTTGGGGGTGACAGGGGACTCCTACGAGCAGTACTTC; CDR3 protein: CASSLGVTGDSYEQYF
clone size: many; J gene: TRBJ2-1; V gene: TRBV27; D gene: TRBD2; CDR3 DNA: TGTGCCAGCACCCAAGGAAGCAGCGGGAGAGGTAATGAGCAGTTCTTC; CDR3 protein: CASTQGSSGRGNEQFF
clone size: NA; J gene: TRBJ1-5; V gene: TRBV20-1; D gene: NA; CDR3 DNA: TGCAGTGCTTTACAGGGCAGCAATCAGCCCCAGCATTTT; CDR3 protein: CSALQGSNQPQHF
clone size: NA; J gene: TRBJ2-2; V gene: TRBV29-1; D gene: TRBD2; CDR3 DNA: TGCAGCGTTGAAGAATTAGCGGGAGGGCTAGCCGGGGAGCTGTTTTTT; CDR3 protein: CSVEELAGGLAGELFF
clone size: many; J gene: TRBJ2-4; V gene: TRBV28; D gene: TRBD1; CDR3 DNA: TGTGCCAGCAGTGCAGGGGGCCTTACCAAAAACATTCAGTACTTC; CDR3 protein: CASSAGGLTKNIQYF
clone size: few; J gene: TRBJ1-6; V gene: TRBV6-6; D gene: NA; CDR3 DNA: TGTGCCAGCAGTTACCTGTCTAGGGGGGCAGGGAATTCACCCCTCCACTTT; CDR3 protein: CASSYLSRGAGNSPLHF
clone size: NA; J gene: TRBJ2-7; V gene: TRBV11-2; D gene: NA; CDR3 DNA: TGTGCCAGCAGCTTAGGGGCAGGGGCTCTCTACGAGCAGTACTTC; CDR3 protein: CASSLGAGALYEQYF
clone size: many; J gene: TRBJ2-7; V gene: TRBV20-1; D gene: TRBD2; CDR3 DNA: TGCAGTGCTAGAGATCCCCGGGGGCGGGAGGACACCTACGAGCAGTACTTC; CDR3 protein: CSARDPRGREDTYEQYF
clone size: NA; J gene: TRBJ2-5; V gene: TRBV20-1; D gene: NA; CDR3 DNA: TGCAGTGTTCAAACCGGGACCTCCATGGGGACCCAGTACTTC; CDR3 protein: CSVQTGTSMGTQYF
clone size: NA; J gene: TRBJ2-2; V gene: TRBV12-3/TRBV12-4; D gene: NA; CDR3 DNA: NA; CDR3 protein: CASSLGQGAPGSCFF
clone size: few; J gene: TRBJ2-5; V gene: TRBV5-1; D gene: NA; CDR3 DNA: TGCGCCAGCAGCACCTACAACAAGGAGGAGACCCAGTACTTC; CDR3 protein: CASSTYNKEETQYF
clone size: NA; J gene: TRBJ1-4; V gene: TRBV10-3; D gene: NA; CDR3 DNA: TGTGCCATCAGTGAGGGAGGAACTAATGAAAAACTGTTTTTT; CDR3 protein: CAISEGGTNEKLFF
clone size: many; J gene: TRBJ2-7; V gene: TRBV7-8; D gene: NA; CDR3 DNA: TGTGCCAGCAGCAGAGTTGTATCGGAGGGGCAGTACTTC; CDR3 protein: CASSRVVSEGQYF
clone size: NA; J gene: TRBJ2-3; V gene: TRBV5-1; D gene: TRBD2; CDR3 DNA: TGCGCCAGCAGCGCACAGGGACTAGCGGATCATACGCAGTATTTT; CDR3 protein: CASSAQGLADHTQYF
clone size: many; J gene: TRBJ2-1; V gene: TRBV18; D gene: NA; CDR3 DNA: TGTGCCAGCTCACCGAACAACTGGGGAAAGGAGCAGTTCTTC; CDR3 protein: CASSPNNWGKEQFF
clone size: NA; J gene: TRBJ2-3; V gene: TRBV12-3/TRBV12-4; D gene: NA; CDR3 DNA: TGTGCCAGCAGTATATGGGACAGCACAGATACGCAGTATTTT; CDR3 protein: CASSIWDSTDTQYF
clone size: few; J gene: TRBJ2-7; V gene: TRBV5-8; D gene: NA; CDR3 DNA: TGTGCCAGCATCGCTAGCTCCTACGAGCAGTACTTC; CDR3 protein: CASIASSYEQYF
clone size: many; J gene: TRBJ2-1; V gene: TRBV5-1; D gene: NA; CDR3 DNA: TGCGCCAGCAGCAGAACGGGACGGAGTGAGCAGTTCTTC; CDR3 protein: CASSRTGRSEQFF
clone size: many; J gene: TRBJ2-7; V gene: TRBV28; D gene: TRBD1; CDR3 DNA: TGTGCCAGCAGCCCCTCAGACAGGGTGCGTTACGAGCAGTACTTC; CDR3 protein: CASSPSDRVRYEQYF
clone size: few; J gene: TRBJ2-7; V gene: TRBV5-1; D gene: NA; CDR3 DNA: TGCGCCAGCAGCGTAGAGGGTCATACCATTTCCGAGCAGTACTTC; CDR3 protein: CASSVEGHTISEQYF
clone size: NA; J gene: TRBJ2-2; V gene: TRBV5-1; D gene: TRBD1; CDR3 DNA: TGCGCCAGCAGCTCAGGACAGGGGCAGGACACCGGGGAGCTGTTTTTT; CDR3 protein: CASSSGQGQDTGELFF
clone size: few; J gene: TRBJ2-7; V gene: TRBV20-1; D gene: NA; CDR3 DNA: TGCAGTGCTAGAATTAGACAGAAATCCTACGAGCAGTACTTC; CDR3 protein: CSARIRQKSYEQYF
clone size: few; J gene: TRBJ2-1; V gene: TRBV7-9; D gene: TRBD2; CDR3 DNA: TGTGCCAGCAGCTTAGTAGCGGGAGCTGGTGGGAATGAGCAGTTCTTC; CDR3 protein: CASSLVAGAGGNEQFF
clone size: many; J gene: TRBJ2-1; V gene: TRBV5-1; D gene: TRBD2; CDR3 DNA: TGCGCCAGCAGCTTGCAACTAGCGGACGATGAGCAGTTCTTC; CDR3 protein: CASSLQLADDEQFF
clone size: many; J gene: TRBJ2-5; V gene: TRBV7-9; D gene: NA; CDR3 DNA: TGTGCCAGCAGCCCACAGTTTGGTGAGACCCAGTACTTC; CDR3 protein: CASSPQFGETQYF
clone size: many; J gene: TRBJ1-2; V gene: TRBV4-1; D gene: TRBD1; CDR3 DNA: TGCGCCAGCAGCCCTAATACAGGGGGAGGCAACTATGGCTACACCTTC; CDR3 protein: CASSPNTGGGNYGYTF
clone size: NA; J gene: TRBJ2-1; V gene: TRBV5-4; D gene: TRBD2; CDR3 DNA: TGTGCCAGCAGCTTGGCCTCCGGGACTAGACCCTACAATGAGCAGTTCTTC; CDR3 protein: CASSLASGTRPYNEQFF
clone size: few; J gene: TRBJ1-1; V gene: TRBV10-2; D gene: NA; CDR3 DNA: TGCGCCAGCAGTGAGAAAGGGAGTCTAGGCACTGAAGCTTTCTTT; CDR3 protein: CASSEKGSLGTEAFF
clone size: many; J gene: TRBJ2-1; V gene: TRBV20-1; D gene: TRBD1; CDR3 DNA: TGCAGTGCTAGAGACGGACAGGGGGTCAATGAGCAGTTCTTC; CDR3 protein: CSARDGQGVNEQFF
clone size: few; J gene: TRBJ2-3; V gene: TRBV6-2/TRBV6-3; D gene: NA; CDR3 DNA: TGTGCCAGCAAGCGGCTAGAGGCAGATACGCAGTATTTT; CDR3 protein: CASKRLEADTQYF
clone size: few; J gene: TRBJ1-1; V gene: TRBV12-3/TRBV12-4; D gene: NA; CDR3 DNA: TGTGCCAGCAGTTACCGGCCAGATAACACTGAAGCTTTCTTT; CDR3 protein: CASSYRPDNTEAFF
clone size: NA; J gene: TRBJ2-3; V gene: TRBV4-3; D gene: NA; CDR3 DNA: TGCGCCAGCAGCCAAGACTCCCTCCACTCAGATACGCAGTATTTT; CDR3 protein: CASSQDSLHSDTQYF
clone size: few; J gene: TRBJ2-2; V gene: TRBV20-1; D gene: TRBD2; CDR3 DNA: TGCAGTGCTAGAGCGGGGGGTGAGGGAACCGGGGAGCTGTTTTTT; CDR3 protein: CSARAGGEGTGELFF